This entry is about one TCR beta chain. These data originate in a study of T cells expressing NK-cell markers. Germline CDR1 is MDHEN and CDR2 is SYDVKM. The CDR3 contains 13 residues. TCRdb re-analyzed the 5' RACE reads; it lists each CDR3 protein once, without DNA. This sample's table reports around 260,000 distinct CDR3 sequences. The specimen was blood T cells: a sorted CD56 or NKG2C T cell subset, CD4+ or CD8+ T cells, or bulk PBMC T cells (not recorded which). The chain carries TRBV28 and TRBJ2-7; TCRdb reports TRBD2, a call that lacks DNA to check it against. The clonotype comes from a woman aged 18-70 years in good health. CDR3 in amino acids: CASNSGFTHEQYF.